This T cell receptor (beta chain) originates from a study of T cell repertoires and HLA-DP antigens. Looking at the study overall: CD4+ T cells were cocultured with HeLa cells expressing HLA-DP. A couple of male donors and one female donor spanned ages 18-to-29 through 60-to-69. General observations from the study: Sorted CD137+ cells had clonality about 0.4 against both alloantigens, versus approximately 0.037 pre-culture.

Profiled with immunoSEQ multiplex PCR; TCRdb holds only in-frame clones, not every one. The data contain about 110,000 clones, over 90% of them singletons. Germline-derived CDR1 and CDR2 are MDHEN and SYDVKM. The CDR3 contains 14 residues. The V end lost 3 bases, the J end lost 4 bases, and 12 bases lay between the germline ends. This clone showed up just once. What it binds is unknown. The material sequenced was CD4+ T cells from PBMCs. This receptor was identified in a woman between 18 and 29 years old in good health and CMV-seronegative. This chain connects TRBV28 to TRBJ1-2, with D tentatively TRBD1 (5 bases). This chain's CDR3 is CASSFASGTYGYTF. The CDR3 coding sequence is TGTGCCAGCAGTTTCGCCTCAGGGACCTATGGCTACACCTTC.